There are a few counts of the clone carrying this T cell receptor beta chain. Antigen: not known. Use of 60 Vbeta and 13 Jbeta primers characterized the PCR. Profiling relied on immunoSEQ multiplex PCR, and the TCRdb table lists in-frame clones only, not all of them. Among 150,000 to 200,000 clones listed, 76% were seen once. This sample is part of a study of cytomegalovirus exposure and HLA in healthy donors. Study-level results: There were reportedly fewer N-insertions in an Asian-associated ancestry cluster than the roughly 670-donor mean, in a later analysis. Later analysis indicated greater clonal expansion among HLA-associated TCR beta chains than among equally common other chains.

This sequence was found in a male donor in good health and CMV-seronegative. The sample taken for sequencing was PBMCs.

The CDR3 DNA reads as TGTGCCACCAGCAGAGTTTCGCGGGTTAGTAATCAGCCCCAGCATTTT. The encoded protein is CATSRVSRVSNQPQHF. The V gene is TRBV15, the J gene TRBJ1-5; D ambiguous. The CDR3 contains 16 residues. V was clipped by 1 base and J by 4 bases, with 14 bases between them. The germline gives CDR1 LNHNV, CDR2 YYDKDF (reference sequence).